The TCR beta chain described here comes from a study of cytomegalovirus exposure and HLA in healthy donors. Study conclusions and caveats: More clonal expansion characterized HLA-associated TCR beta chains than equally common others in a later analysis. Versus the approximately 700-donor mean, an Asian-associated ancestry cluster reportedly showed fewer N-insertions in a later analysis. Most of the CMV-associated TCR beta chains (in a later analysis) appeared to be HLA-restricted.

Concerning this clone itself: Its specificity is unknown.

Primers included in the PCR were 60 Vbeta and 13 Jbeta primers. In the study's own analysis: Unique TCR beta chains totaled roughly 80 million in a later count, with roughly 11 million of them shared. Here immunoSEQ multiplex PCR was the method, and the copy in TCRdb shows in-frame clones only, minus some. V, J and clone size are taken as reported in that table, and D and trimming were inferred from the DNA itself. The sample has about 100,000 clones; roughly 79% are singletons. The germline gives CDR1 MNHEY, CDR2 SVGAGI. The CDR3 consists of 15 residues. The V end lost 2 bases, the J end lost 0 bases, and 5 bases lay between the germline ends.

Sample: PBMCs. This TCR was sampled from a man aged 40-55 years in good health and CMV-seronegative. The chain uses TRBV6-5 and TRBJ1-6, with no clear D. Here the CDR3 DNA reads TGTGCCAGCAGTTACGGCAGCTCCTATAATTCACCCCTCCACTTT. This translates into CASSYGSSYNSPLHF.